A selection of T cell receptor beta chains follows, all from one sample in a study of Ad26.COV2.S vaccination and SARS-CoV-2 variants. Sequencing used immunoSEQ multiplex PCR; TCRdb keeps in-frame clones, though not all of them. The sample shows 350,000 to 450,000 clones, about 88% of them seen only once. Specimen: peripheral blood, collected in a trial of Ad26.COV2.S vaccine versus placebo. Source of these receptors: a person between 18 and 65 years old who received the Ad26.COV2.S COVID-19 vaccine or a placebo. CDR3s include the opening cysteine and the closing phenylalanine or tryptophan. The D gene is left open where the match is weak. The listing skips clone size in some rows; elsewhere it reads once, few, many or a size class.

j_call v_call d_call clone_size cdr3_nt cdr3_aa
TRBJ1-2 TRBV28 . . TGTGCCAGCAGTTGGCCAAGCGGAAGGGAAGGCTACACCTTC CASSWPSGREGYTF
TRBJ1-1 TRBV6-4 . . TGTGCCAGCAGTTATGACGAGGGGGGCACTGAAGCTTTCTTT CASSYDEGGTEAFF
TRBJ2-3 TRBV18 . . TGTGCCAGCTCACCTGCTTTCACAGATACGCAGTATTTT CASSPAFTDTQYF
TRBJ1-1 TRBV6-6 . . TGTGCCAGCCGACGGGGATTTAGAAGTATTAACACTGAAGCTTTCTTT CASRRGFRSINTEAFF
TRBJ2-2 TRBV28 TRBD1 once TGTGCCAACCTGACAGGGTGGTGGGAGCACACCGGGGAGCTGTTTTTT CANLTGWWEHTGELFF
TRBJ2-1 TRBV6-4 TRBD2 . TGTGCCAGCAAAAGAATAGCGGGAGAAGGGGCTAATGAGCAGTTCTTC CASKRIAGEGANEQFF
TRBJ2-3 TRBV6-4 . many TGTGCCAGCAGTGAACAAGGACTTCCAGATACGCAGTATTTT CASSEQGLPDTQYF
TRBJ2-6 TRBV7-9 TRBD2 once TGTGCCAGCAGCTTATGGGCGGGGGCTGGGGCCAACGTCCTGACTTTC CASSLWAGAGANVLTF
TRBJ2-7 TRBV29-1 TRBD2 . TGCAGCGTTGAGGGGGGGAGAGACCCTGGGCAGTACTTC CSVEGGRDPGQYF
TRBJ1-4 TRBV28 . . TGTGCCAGCAGTTTAGATGGGGTTGATGAAAAACTGTTTTTT CASSLDGVDEKLFF
TRBJ2-1 TRBV28 TRBD2 . TGTGCCAGCAGTCTGCTAGCGGGAGTTCGTGAGCAGTTCTTC CASSLLAGVREQFF
TRBJ2-1 TRBV25-1 TRBD2 . TGTGCCAGCAGTCCGGGACTAGCGGGGGCCTACAATGAGCAGTTCTTC CASSPGLAGAYNEQFF
TRBJ2-7 TRBV6-5 . . TGTGCCAGCAGTTACGGGTCAGGCGTGCCCTACGAGCAGTACTTC CASSYGSGVPYEQYF
TRBJ1-5 TRBV27 TRBD1 . TGTGCCAGCAGAGGACAGGTGGATCAGCCCCAGCATTTT CASRGQVDQPQHF
TRBJ2-5 TRBV7-6 . few TGTGCCAGCAGCTTAGGGGGGACTTGGTACCAAGAGACCCAGTACTTC CASSLGGTWYQETQYF
TRBJ2-5 TRBV9 . . TGTGCCAGCAGCGTAGGGGTCGGCCAAAGGGGGGAGACCCAGTACTTC CASSVGVGQRGETQYF
TRBJ2-7 TRBV7-2 . . TGTGCCAGCAGCTTTCAAGGGGGACCCTACGAGCAGTACTTC CASSFQGGPYEQYF
TRBJ2-4 TRBV24-1 . . TGTGCCACCAGTGATTCCCGGACCGGGAGTGGCATTCAGTACTTC CATSDSRTGSGIQYF
TRBJ2-2 TRBV28 TRBD2 . TGTGCCAGCAGTTTTCGCCACCCGGGACTAGCGAAACTTACGAACACCGGGGAGCTGTTTTTT CASSFRHPGLAKLTNTGELFF
TRBJ1-1 TRBV6-5 . once TGTGCCAGCAGTTACTCTTGGAACACTGAAGCTTTCTTT CASSYSWNTEAFF
TRBJ2-1 TRBV11-2 . . TGTGCCAGCAGCTTAAGGAACCTCCCGGATCTCTACAATGAGCAGTTCTTC CASSLRNLPDLYNEQFF
TRBJ2-5 TRBV30 . . TGTGCCTGTATTTTCAGACTTCAAGAGACCCAGTACTTC CACIFRLQETQYF
TRBJ1-4 TRBV28 . . TGTGCCAGCAGTCCCGTACAAGGTACAGGGAAACTGTTTTTT CASSPVQGTGKLFF
TRBJ2-7 TRBV10-2 TRBD2 . TGCGCCAGCTGCCCTTCCCTTAGAGGGAGGGCTAGCGAGCAGTACTTC CASCPSLRGRASEQYF